The 18 T cell receptor beta chains presented below share a single source sample, sequenced in a study of CXCR3-negative and CXCR3-positive naive CD8 T cells. UMI-labeled 5' RACE TRB cDNA libraries were prepared from the cells. For each CDR3 protein, TCRdb gives one entry from its re-call of the 5' RACE reads, without DNA. The table for this sample gives over 55,000 distinct CDR3 sequences. These receptors have no identified antigens. Study results and limitations: CXCR3-positive naive cells carried more hydrophobic TRB CDR3s than CXCR3-negative ones.

The specimen sequenced was naive CXCR3+ CD8+ T cells from blood. Specified subset: CD45RO-CCR7+CD27+CD95- naive CD8+ T cells expressing CXCR3 (TNR3+). The receptors derive from a human donor in good health. Some clones in this sample may be carry-over from other donors' samples.

The V gene is TRBV28, the J gene TRBJ2-7; TCRdb's assignment of TRBD1 cannot be checked, as there is no DNA. CDR3 length: 15 residues. Germline V gene sequence: CDR1 MDHEN, CDR2 SYDVKM. CDR3 residues: CASSLFPGGLGEQYF.

This chain links TRBV12-3 or TRBV12-4 with TRBJ2-5; absent DNA, TCRdb's TRBD1 call cannot be checked. The CDR3 contains 12 residues. The CDR3 here is CASRVSPETQYF.

The chain employs TRBV7-9 and TRBJ2-2; TCRdb calls TRBD1, which cannot be checked without DNA. The CDR3 totals 15 residues. CDR1 SEHNR and CDR2 FQNEAQ come from the germline V gene (reference sequence). Here the CDR3 reads CASSFRDRATGELFF.

V is TRBV6-5 and J is TRBJ2-2; TCRdb picks TRBD1, but there is no DNA to check that call. The CDR3 loop spans 16 amino acids. In germline, CDR1 is MNHEY, CDR2 SVGAGI. This CDR3 is CASSYSRGVSAGELFF.

The chain links TRBV6-2 or TRBV6-3 to TRBJ2-3; the TCRdb call, TRBD2, lacks DNA for checking. In germline, CDR1 is MNHEY, CDR2 SVGEGT. This CDR3 comprises 16 residues. The CDR3 loop is CASSPFGGGASDTQYF.

This sequence joins TRBV3-1 and TRBJ2-2; the TCRdb D gene call, TRBD2, has no DNA to confirm it. The CDR3 runs 18 residues. Germline CDR1 LGHDT, CDR2 YNNKEL (reference sequence). The CDR3 spells CASSQDRGLAENTGELFF. Combining the CDR3 with reference TRBV3-1 and TRBJ2-2 gives the whole variable domain DTAVSQTPKYLVTQMGNDKSIKCEQNLGHDTMYWYKQDSKKFLKIMFSYNNKELIINETVPNRFSPKSPDKAHLNLHINSLELGDSAVYFCASSQDRGLAENTGELFFGEGSRLTVL.

This rearrangement joins TRBV6-5 to TRBJ2-7. Germline values: CDR1 MNHEY, CDR2 SVGAGI. CDR3 size: 13 residues. The chain's CDR3 is CASSQDSSYEQYF.

The chain joins TRBV7-9 to TRBJ2-2. Germline V gives CDR1 SEHNR, CDR2 FQNEAQ (reference sequence). The CDR3 is 12 amino acids. The CDR3 here is CASSLETGELFF.

The chain has TRBV4-2 and TRBJ1-2; TCRdb proposes TRBD1, but this gene call is untestable without DNA. CDR1 and CDR2 (germline): LGHNA, YNFKEQ. The CDR3 consists of 16 residues. The CDR3 protein is CASSQEGQSYNYGYTF.

The chain has TRBV20-1 and TRBJ2-7. The V gene's germline CDR1 is DFQATT and CDR2 SNEGSKA (reference sequence). The CDR3 contains 15 residues. The CDR3: CSASDTEHDYYEQYF.

The CDR3 here is CSVVPATLEYGYTF. This chain uses TRBV29-1 with TRBJ1-2; TCRdb selects TRBD1, and the lack of DNA leaves this call unchecked. Germline V CDR1 and CDR2: SQVTM, ANQGSEA. The CDR3 runs to 14 residues.

The rearrangement uses TRBV27 and TRBJ1-4; TCRdb proposes TRBD1, but this gene call is untestable without DNA. Germline V gene lookup returns CDR1 MNHEY and CDR2 SMNVEV (reference sequence). CDR3 length: 14 amino acids. CDR3 region: CASSFDTTAGELFF.

This chain connects TRBV29-1 to TRBJ2-1; TCRdb's D gene call, TRBD2, goes unchecked for lack of DNA. In germline, CDR1 is SQVTM, CDR2 ANQGSEA. The CDR3 has 16 residues. This CDR3 is CSVEGLAGALYNEQFF.

The genes are TRBV7-3 and TRBJ2-1; the TCRdb call, TRBD1, lacks DNA for checking. The CDR3 is made up of 15 amino acids. Germline CDR1 is SGHTA and CDR2 is FQGTGA. CDR3 in amino acids: CASSSHRGTDNEQFF.

The CDR3 loop reads CASSVVNTEAFF. V usage is TRBV7-9 and J usage is TRBJ1-1. The germline V gene encodes CDR1 SEHNR and CDR2 FQNEAQ (reference sequence). The CDR3 has 12 amino acids. Complete variable domain (other parts from reference TRBV7-9 and TRBJ1-1): DTGVSQNPRHKITKRGQNVTFRCDPISEHNRLYWYRQTLGQGPEFLTYFQNEAQLEKSRLLSDRFSAERPKGSFSTLEIQRTEQGDSAMYLCASSVVNTEAFFGQGTRLTVV.

The chain carries TRBV20-1 and TRBJ2-1; TCRdb calls TRBD2, which cannot be checked without DNA. The CDR3 is 16 amino acids. Germline V lookup: CDR1 DFQATT, CDR2 SNEGSKA (reference sequence). The CDR3 here is CSARDLAGGDANEQFF.

This chain links TRBV5-6 with TRBJ2-3. The germline V gene has CDR1 SGHDT and CDR2 YYEEEE. This CDR3 has 12 residues. Here the CDR3 reads CASTQTEDTQYF.

The chain links TRBV29-1 to TRBJ2-7; TCRdb lists TRBD2, though no DNA is available to test this call. This CDR3 has 13 amino acids. Germline CDR1 and CDR2: SQVTM and ANQGSEA. This chain's CDR3 is CSVRDSGSYEQYF.